Shown below are 17 T cell receptor beta chains from a single sample sequenced in a study of cytotoxic CD8 clonotypes in ibrutinib-treated CLL. Some clones are missing from TCRdb's copy, which holds only in-frame ones; the method was immunoSEQ multiplex PCR. The sample consists of 20,000 to 30,000 clones, 55% to 75% of them appearing once. The sequences come from PBMCs, collected after 12 months of ibrutinib treatment. These receptors came from a human donor with chronic lymphocytic leukemia.

This clone was counted a single time. The rearrangement uses TRBV9 and TRBJ2-3, with D possibly TRBD1 on 5 matching bases. CDR1 SGDLS and CDR2 YYNGEE come from the germline V gene. This CDR3 is 14 amino acids long. With 2 bases removed from V and 0 bases from J, the gap between germline ends came to 7 bases. The CDR3 DNA follows: TGTGCCAGCAGCGTTTCAGGGAGCACAGATACGCAGTATTTT. It yields the protein CASSVSGSTDTQYF.

The rearrangement uses TRBV4-1 and TRBJ1-1; no reliable D call. This CDR3 comprises 13 residues. Trimming removed 4 bases from V and 3 bases from J, with 9 bases in between. Germline V gene lookup returns CDR1 MGHRA and CDR2 YSYEKL. In DNA, the CDR3 is TGCGCCAGCAGCCCAAACGCGGACACTGAAGCTTTCTTT. It encodes CASSPNADTEAFF.

This clone was found a few times. This rearrangement joins TRBV28 to TRBJ1-2, with a weak D call TRBD1 (5 bases). Germline V lookup: CDR1 MDHEN, CDR2 SYDVKM. This CDR3 contains 14 residues. V lost 3 bases to trimming and J lost 8 bases, with 16 bases between them. DNA for the CDR3: TGTGCCAGCAGTTTTAGTGGGGGAAGGGTAGGCTACACCTTC. Encoded protein: CASSFSGGRVGYTF.

The DNA for the CDR3 is TGTGCCAGCAGCTTAGGATACACTGAAGCTTTCTTT. Translation gives CASSLGYTEAFF. This sequence joins TRBV7-2 and TRBJ1-1; D gene ambiguous. V dropped 1 base and J dropped 3 bases, with 3 bases sitting between them. CDR3 length equals 12 residues. Germline loops: CDR1 SGHTA, CDR2 FQGNSA.

This clone was counted a single time. The genes are TRBV9 and TRBJ1-1; tentatively, D is TRBD1 (6 bases). This CDR3 region has 15 residues. CDR1 and CDR2 from the germline V gene are SGDLS and YYNGEE. Trimming took off 3 bases at V and 10 bases at J, with 22 bases between the two ends. The CDR3 spells CASSGVGTRDVVAFF. In nucleotides, the CDR3 is TGTGCCAGCAGCGGGGTCGGGACAAGGGACGTGGTAGCTTTCTTT.

This clone was found a few times. The chain uses TRBV11-2 and TRBJ2-2, with TRBD1 matching over 8 bases. The germline V gene encodes CDR1 SGHAT and CDR2 FQNNGV. The CDR3 contains 16 residues. Trimming cost V 5 bases and J 6 bases; bases outside gene matches: 11. CDR3 loop: CASSLARTGTAGELFF. The DNA for the CDR3 is TGTGCCAGCAGCCTAGCTAGGACAGGGACGGCCGGGGAGCTGTTTTTT.

This clone has just a few counts. This chain connects TRBV5-1 to TRBJ2-3; 9 bases match TRBD2. J gave up 2 bases and V 7 bases, and 14 bases lay outside the gene matches. Germline lookup yields CDR1 SGHRS and CDR2 YFSETQ. CDR3 length: 17 amino acids. CDR3 nucleotide sequence: TGCGCCAGCGGCGGGCTAGCGGGGTTCGGCGCCACAGATACGCAGTATTTT. Encoded protein: CASGGLAGFGATDTQYF.

This chain connects TRBV10-1 to TRBJ2-1; D remains unclear. The CDR3 sequence is 15 residues long. The germline CDR1 and CDR2 sequences are WNHNN and SYGVQD (reference sequence). Trimming removed 3 bases from V and 7 bases from J, with 16 bases in between. For the CDR3, the DNA is TGCGCCAGCAGTGACACCCAGGCTGCTAGAAATGAGCAGTTCTTC. Its protein product is CASSDTQAARNEQFF.

This clone has only one observation. This chain connects TRBV4-1 to TRBJ1-5; maybe TRBD1 (5 bases). Between the trimmed V and J ends, which lost 1 base and 0 bases, there was a span of 7 bases. The germline V gene encodes CDR1 MGHRA and CDR2 YSYEKL. The CDR3 consists of 15 residues. CDR3: CASSQGGYSNQPQHF. Written as DNA, the CDR3 is TGCGCCAGCAGCCAAGGGGGGTATAGCAATCAGCCCCAGCATTTT.

In this sample, this clone turned up a few times. The chain carries TRBV27 and TRBJ2-7, with D possibly matching TRBD1 (6 bases). Germline V CDR1 and CDR2: MNHEY, SMNVEV (reference sequence). The germline V and J ends were trimmed by 2 bases and 2 bases, with 10 bases remaining between them. CDR3 size: 14 residues. This CDR3 reads CASSLGGPAYEQYF. The CDR3 DNA follows: TGTGCCAGCAGTTTAGGGGGCCCTGCCTACGAGCAGTACTTC.

This clone was found once. The chain carries TRBV7-9 and TRBJ2-5; 7 nucleotides line up with TRBD1. V shed 6 bases, J shed 2 bases, and the junction held 9 bases outside the gene matches. This CDR3 is 15 amino acids long. Per the germline V gene, CDR1 is SEHNR and CDR2 is FQNEAQ (reference sequence). The chain's CDR3 is CASRFRQGGQETQYF. Written as DNA, the CDR3 is TGTGCCAGCAGATTCAGACAGGGTGGGCAAGAGACCCAGTACTTC.

CDR3 coding DNA: TGTGCCAGCAGCTTAGATTCCGCCTCGGTGGGCACAGATACGCAGTATTTT. Amino acid sequence: CASSLDSASVGTDTQYF. This chain links TRBV7-2 with TRBJ2-3; no clear D. The V and J ends lost 1 base and 1 base respectively, with 15 bases between them. The CDR3 runs to 17 residues. CDR1 and CDR2 (germline): SGHTA, FQGNSA.

The rearrangement joins TRBV29-1 to TRBJ1-1, with 9 bases identical to TRBD1. The CDR3 covers 15 residues. Germline assignment: CDR1 SQVTM and CDR2 ANQGSEA. Unmatched junction bases numbered 7, after V lost 2 bases and J lost 3 bases. In DNA form, the CDR3 reads TGCAGCGTTGAACATTTGGACAGGGGTTACACTGAAGCTTTCTTT. Translated, it gives CSVEHLDRGYTEAFF. The complete variable domain, with remaining parts taken from reference TRBV29-1 and TRBJ1-1, reads SAVISQKPSRDICQRGTSLTIQCQVDSQVTMMFWYRQQPGQSLTLIATANQGSEATYESGFVIDKFPISRPNLTFSTLTVSNMSPEDSSIYLCSVEHLDRGYTEAFFGQGTRLTVV.

The V gene is TRBV6-5, the J gene TRBJ2-5; possibly TRBD2 for D (6 bases). This CDR3 region has 12 residues. Trimming stripped 4 bases from V and 5 bases from J, with 8 bases between. CDR1 and CDR2 from the germline V gene are MNHEY and SVGAGI. The CDR3 region has the DNA TGTGCCAGCAGTTCACGGGGGGAGACCCAGTACTTC. It codes for CASSSRGETQYF.

V usage is TRBV6-4 and J usage is TRBJ2-6; no clear D. V was clipped by 4 bases and J by 5 bases, with 21 bases between them. The germline V gene has CDR1 MRHNA and CDR2 SNTAGT. This CDR3 is built from 18 residues. The CDR3 loop is CASSGSDTRQSRANVLTF. The CDR3, as DNA: TGTGCCAGCAGTGGCAGCGACACACGACAAAGTCGGGCCAACGTCCTGACTTTC.

This clone was counted between two and nine times. The chain carries TRBV27 and TRBJ2-1; TRBD1 or TRBD2 may be the D gene (7 bases each). The V end lost 2 bases, the J end lost 3 bases, and 23 bases lay between the germline ends. The CDR3 runs to 19 residues. CDR1 is MNHEY and CDR2 is SMNVEV in the germline V gene (reference sequence). CDR3 nucleotide sequence: TGTGCCAGCAGTTTAAATGCTCGGGGGAGGGGGCTCTTCTACAATGAGCAGTTCTTC. This gives the protein CASSLNARGRGLFYNEQFF.

This chain joins TRBV28 and TRBJ1-5, with TRBD1 identical over 7 bases. The germline V gene has CDR1 MDHEN and CDR2 SYDVKM. The V segment lost 6 bases and the J segment 2 bases; nucleotides outside the gene matches: 10. The CDR3 covers 16 residues. In DNA form, the CDR3 reads TGTGCCAGCAGACCGTCAGGGGGATCTGGCAATCAGCCCCAGCATTTT. Translating it yields CASRPSGGSGNQPQHF.